These 30 T cell receptor beta chains originate from one sample sequenced in a study of regulatory T cells in long-lasting Graves disease. The time point was: newly diagnosed GD, antithyroid drugs for less than 3 months. Following extraction of RNA from PBMCs, that RNA was used to make the TCR library. Through Arm-PCR of CDR3 regions and iRepertoire HTBI primers, TCR beta libraries were built. MiXCR, run by TCRdb on the multiplex PCR reads, gives a single entry per CDR3 protein. The sample shows hundreds of thousands of distinct CDR3 sequences, about 13% of them seen only once. These data were likewise used in another study, on T cells in Graves' hyperthyroidism and ophthalmopathy.

Sample: peripheral blood mononuclear cells (PBMCs), taken at new diagnosis, from a patient treated with antithyroid drugs. The receptors were gathered from a man aged 25 to 40 with Graves disease.

This clonotype came up many times. The rearrangement links TRBV30 to TRBJ1-4; unclear D gene. The CDR3 is 14 amino acids. Germline CDR1 GTSNPN, CDR2 SVGIG (reference sequence). Deletions cut 2 bases from V and 0 bases from J, with 7 bases between. CDR3 loop: CAWSSLATNEKLFF. Written as DNA, the CDR3 is TGTGCCTGGAGTTCCCTTGCAACTAATGAAAAACTGTTTTTT.

The V and J genes are TRBV19 and TRBJ2-3, with 9 positions matching TRBD2. Per the germline V gene, CDR1 is LNHDA and CDR2 is SQIVND (reference sequence). The CDR3 consists of 18 residues. Losses at the gene ends were 8 bases for V and 0 bases for J; bases not matched to a gene: 15. The CDR3 loop is CASSTRAGGSSSTDTQYF. CDR3 DNA: TGTGCCAGTTCTACCAGAGCGGGAGGTTCATCTAGCACAGATACGCAGTATTTT. The entire variable domain, with the rest obtained from reference TRBV19 and TRBJ2-3, is as follows: DGGITQSPKYLFRKEGQNVTLSCEQNLNHDAMYWYRQDPGQGLRLIYYSQIVNDFQKGDIAEGYSVSREKKESFPLTVTSAQKNPTAFYLCASSTRAGGSSSTDTQYFGPGTRLTVL.

On this clonotype itself: A much larger clone lies a single base off, so this may be a read error. This chain links TRBV5-1 with TRBJ2-7, with a weak D call TRBD2 (5 bases). The V gene lost 4 bases and the J gene lost 2 bases, with 13 bases spanning the gap. Germline assignment: CDR1 SGHRS and CDR2 YFSETQ. The CDR3 consists of 14 residues. CDR3 in amino acids: CASSAERSPYEQYF. DNA of the CDR3: TGCGCCAGCAGCGCGGAGCGGAGCCCCTACGAGCAGTACTTC.

This clonotype occurred many times. V gene TRBV5-1 combines with J gene TRBJ2-1; D ambiguous. The CDR3 extends over 13 amino acids. CDR1 and CDR2 (germline): SGHRS, YFSETQ. V lost 3 bases and J lost 5, with 9 bases in between. The CDR3 DNA reads as TGCGCCAGCAGCTGGGCTGGCCACAATGAGCAGTTCTTC. It specifies CASSWAGHNEQFF.

This clonotype has a count of ten or more. The CDR3, as DNA: TGTGCCAGCAGGACCCTGGCGGGAGGGCCTATGTACGAGCAGTACTTC. Translating it yields CASRTLAGGPMYEQYF. V is TRBV6-1 and J is TRBJ2-7; 9 bases are a match to TRBD2. This CDR3 spans 16 amino acids. Germline CDR1 reads MNHNS; CDR2 reads SASEGT. V lost 6 bases and J lost 4; bases outside the gene matches: 13.

The V call is TRBV20-1, the J call TRBJ2-3; 9 nucleotides match TRBD2. The CDR3 runs 16 residues. Trimming removed 3 bases from V and 2 bases from J; junction bases left unmatched: 9. The germline gives CDR1 DFQATT, CDR2 SNEGSKA (reference sequence). The CDR3 sequence is CSASESGTSFTDTQYF. The DNA for the CDR3 is TGCAGTGCTAGCGAATCCGGGACTAGCTTCACAGATACGCAGTATTTT.

The CDR3 DNA reads as TGCGCCAGCAGCTCCGAGCTAGCGGGCCTCACAGATACGCAGTATTTT. Protein product: CASSSELAGLTDTQYF. The V call is TRBV5-1, the J call TRBJ2-3; 8 nucleotides match TRBD2. The CDR3 totals 16 residues. Germline V CDR1 and CDR2: SGHRS, YFSETQ. J lost 2 bases, V lost 3 bases, and 8 bases had no gene match.

V gene TRBV4-1 combines with J gene TRBJ2-3; 7 positions agree with TRBD1. Germline V gene lookup returns CDR1 MGHRA and CDR2 YSYEKL. Trimming took 4 bases from V and 2 from J; bases not matched to a gene: 9. The CDR3 contains 16 residues. The CDR3 nucleotides read TGCGCCAGCAGCCTTGTGACAGGGAGTGTCACAGATACGCAGTATTTT. Residues: CASSLVTGSVTDTQYF.

V and J are TRBV15 and TRBJ2-7; the match to TRBD2 covers 8 bases. CDR3 size: 13 residues. CDR1 is LNHNV and CDR2 is YYDKDF in the germline V gene (reference sequence). V shed 3 bases and J 3 bases; nucleotides not matched to a gene: 1. The CDR3 loop reads CATSSREGYEQYF. CDR3 sequence (DNA): TGTGCCACCAGCAGCCGGGAGGGCTACGAGCAGTACTTC. Full variable domain (rest looked up from reference TRBV15 and TRBJ2-7): DAMVIQNPRYQVTQFGKPVTLSCSQTLNHNVMYWYQQKSSQAPKLLFHYYDKDFNNEADTPDNFQSRRPNTSFCFLDIRSPGLGDTAMYLCATSSREGYEQYFGPGTRLTVT.

This clonotype was counted a few times. The rearrangement uses TRBV20-1 and TRBJ2-7; maybe TRBD1 (6 bases). Germline V CDR1 and CDR2: DFQATT, SNEGSKA (reference sequence). Trimming took off 5 bases at V and 0 bases at J, with 11 bases between the two ends. The length of the CDR3 is 13 residues. CDR3 residues: CSAFGDNSYEQYF. For the CDR3, the DNA is TGCAGTGCTTTTGGGGACAACTCCTACGAGCAGTACTTC.

This chain joins TRBV28 and TRBJ2-7, with 7 bases that match TRBD2. This CDR3 is built from 12 residues. Germline values: CDR1 MDHEN, CDR2 SYDVKM. The V segment lost 4 bases and the J segment 6 bases; nucleotides outside the gene matches: 3. The CDR3 region is CASSSAGSEQYF. The CDR3 DNA sequence: TGTGCCAGCAGTTCAGCGGGAAGCGAGCAGTACTTC.

On this clonotype: This may arise from a read error, as a much more abundant clone is one base away. The chain combines TRBV10-3 with TRBJ2-1; perhaps TRBD2 as D (6 bases). The CDR3 extends over 16 amino acids. Germline V gene sequence: CDR1 ENHRY, CDR2 SYGVKD. V was pared by 4 bases and J by 5 bases, with 18 bases between. The CDR3 sequence is CAISVPLTGDNNEQFF. CDR3 bases: TGTGCCATCAGTGTTCCTCTAACGGGAGACAACAATGAGCAGTTCTTC.

The rearrangement uses TRBV7-2 and TRBJ2-2, with a possible D match to TRBD2 (5 bases). CDR1 and CDR2 from the germline V gene are SGHTA and FQGNSA. The CDR3 length is 14 residues. Trimming cost V 5 bases and J 6 bases, with 13 bases left between them. CDR3 coding DNA: TGTGCCAGCAGCCATGGCTTGAGGGCCGGGGAGCTGTTTTTT. Protein product: CASSHGLRAGELFF.

CDR3 nucleotides: TGCAGCGTTGAACGGACAGGCACGCATGGCTACACCTTC. It is translated as CSVERTGTHGYTF. This chain connects TRBV29-1 to TRBJ1-2, with 7 bases that match TRBD1. CDR1 and CDR2 (germline): SQVTM, ANQGSEA. V gave up 2 bases and J gave up 6 bases; unmatched junction bases: 6. The CDR3 is made up of 13 amino acids.

This clonotype has a count of ten or more. The rearrangement links TRBV7-9 to TRBJ1-5, with a tentative D call TRBD1 (6 bases). There are 15 residues in the CDR3. CDR1 SEHNR and CDR2 FQNEAQ come from the germline V gene (reference sequence). V was trimmed by 6 bases and J by 3 bases, leaving 15 bases between them. The CDR3 loop is CASSDGGGPNQPQHF. CDR3 in DNA: TGTGCCAGCAGTGATGGGGGGGGCCCCAATCAGCCCCAGCATTTT.

This clonotype has more than one count but fewer than ten. CDR3 DNA sequence: TGTGCCAGCAGCACTCTATTAGCGGGAGGGCTTTCCTACGAGCAGTACTTC. Translation gives CASSTLLAGGLSYEQYF. This chain connects TRBV3-1 to TRBJ2-7; 11 nucleotides agree with TRBD2. The CDR3 totals 17 residues. Germline CDR1 LGHDT, CDR2 YNNKEL (reference sequence). Trimming cost V 5 bases and J 1 base; bases outside gene matches: 10.

This clonotype was seen repeatedly, ten times or more. The J gene is TRBJ2-3, the V gene TRBV28; 7 bases align to TRBD2. The CDR3 contains 14 residues. Germline CDR1 is MDHEN and CDR2 is SYDVKM. J lost 4 bases, V lost 4 bases, and 5 bases had no gene match. CDR3 coding DNA: TGTGCCAGCAGTTCCCACGGGAGGTCAGATACGCAGTATTTT. Translated, it gives CASSSHGRSDTQYF.

This clonotype was observed many times. The chain has TRBV10-3 and TRBJ1-6; 7 bases agree with TRBD1. J gave up 5 bases and V 3 bases, and 7 bases lay outside the gene matches. This CDR3 region has 16 residues. Per the germline V gene, CDR1 is ENHRY and CDR2 is SYGVKD. The CDR3 DNA sequence: TGTGCCATCAGTGACCTGAGGGGGCAGAATAATTCACCCCTCCACTTT. Translated, it gives CAISDLRGQNNSPLHF.

Ten or more counts support this clonotype. The chain employs TRBV24-1 and TRBJ2-1, with TRBD2 identical over 7 bases. CDR3 length equals 17 residues. Germline V gene data show CDR1 as KGHDR and CDR2 as SFDVKD. V trimming: 2 bases; J trimming: 0 bases; junction bases outside the gene matches: 6. The CDR3 region is CATSDWGGESSYNEQFF. CDR3 nucleotides: TGTGCCACCAGTGATTGGGGGGGGGAGAGCTCCTACAATGAGCAGTTCTTC.

This clonotype was found a few times. This sequence joins TRBV4-1 and TRBJ2-5; D perhaps matches TRBD2 (5 bases). Trimming left V 0 bases short and J 5 bases short, with 13 bases between. Germline CDR1 reads MGHRA; CDR2 reads YSYEKL. This CDR3 is 15 amino acids long. The CDR3 DNA sequence: TGCGCCAGCAGCCAAGATGAGGGCCAGCAGGAGACCCAGTACTTC. Residues: CASSQDEGQQETQYF.

The table lists this clonotype with a few counts. V is TRBV9 and J is TRBJ1-5; no clear D. The germline V gene has CDR1 SGDLS and CDR2 YYNGEE. The CDR3 covers 12 residues. The ends were cut back, 3 bases at V and 7 bases at J, with 8 bases in the middle. The CDR3, as DNA: TGTGCCAGCAGCGGAGAGGGACAGCCCCAGCATTTT. Its protein product is CASSGEGQPQHF.

The chain has TRBV5-6 and TRBJ2-1; D is uncertain. V was cut by 0 bases and J by 9 bases, with 10 bases left in between. The CDR3 has 13 residues. CDR1 and CDR2 from the germline V gene are SGHDT and YYEEEE. CDR3 DNA sequence: TGTGCCAGCAGCTTGGATCTGGCAGTTGAGCAGTTCTTC. Amino acids: CASSLDLAVEQFF. The full variable domain, its missing parts supplied by reference TRBV5-6 and TRBJ2-1, is DAGVTQSPTHLIKTRGQQVTLRCSPKSGHDTVSWYQQALGQGPQFIFQYYEEEERQRGNFPDRFSGHQFPNYSSELNVNALLLGDSALYLCASSLDLAVEQFFGPGTRLTVL.

This chain links TRBV15 with TRBJ1-1; the D is unclear. This CDR3 spans 14 amino acids. Trimming stripped 0 bases from V and 1 base from J, with 6 bases between. Germline CDR1 is LNHNV and CDR2 is YYDKDF (reference sequence). CDR3 sequence: CATSRDRSNTEAFF. The CDR3 DNA reads as TGTGCCACCAGCAGAGACAGGTCGAACACTGAAGCTTTCTTT. The entire variable domain, with the rest obtained from reference TRBV15 and TRBJ1-1, is as follows: DAMVIQNPRYQVTQFGKPVTLSCSQTLNHNVMYWYQQKSSQAPKLLFHYYDKDFNNEADTPDNFQSRRPNTSFCFLDIRSPGLGDTAMYLCATSRDRSNTEAFFGQGTRLTVV.

This chain links TRBV4-1 with TRBJ2-1, with D uncertain. This CDR3 is 17 amino acids long. Germline CDR1 reads MGHRA; CDR2 reads YSYEKL. Trimming took off 4 bases at V and 6 bases at J, with 22 bases between the two ends. Written as DNA, the CDR3 is TGCGCCAGCAGCCCGGCCCACGTATTGCCCCTTGTCAATGAGCAGTTCTTC. Protein product: CASSPAHVLPLVNEQFF.

The table lists this clonotype with a few counts. CDR3: CASSLEWGENEQFF. As DNA, the CDR3 is TGTGCCAGCAGCTTAGAATGGGGGGAGAATGAGCAGTTCTTC. The chain uses TRBV7-6 and TRBJ2-1; a weak D match, TRBD2 (6 bases). The germline V and J ends were trimmed by 1 base and 7 bases, with 11 bases remaining between them. Germline CDR1 SGHVS, CDR2 FNYEAQ. The CDR3 totals 14 residues.

This clonotype was observed at least ten times. This chain links TRBV2 with TRBJ2-7, with TRBD1 matching 10 bases. Germline CDR1 SNHLY, CDR2 FYNNEI. CDR3 size: 15 residues. V shed 6 bases and J 4 bases; nucleotides not matched to a gene: 9. CDR3 nucleotide sequence: TGTGCCAGCAGAGCCGGGACAGGGGTTTTTTACGAGCAGTACTTC. This translates into CASRAGTGVFYEQYF.

This clonotype was observed many times. The chain links TRBV6-1 to TRBJ2-2; 11 nucleotides match TRBD2. The germline CDR1 and CDR2 sequences are MNHNS and SASEGT. The CDR3 covers 15 residues. Unmatched junction bases numbered 5, after V lost 7 bases and J lost 4 bases. CDR3 DNA: TGTGCCAGCACGACTAGCGGGGCCCGCACCGGGGAGCTGTTTTTT. This gives the protein CASTTSGARTGELFF.

This clonotype was observed many times. V usage is TRBV28 and J usage is TRBJ1-1, with D hard to call. V lost 6 bases and J 3 bases, leaving 8 bases between the germline ends. CDR1 is MDHEN and CDR2 is SYDVKM in the germline V gene. This CDR3 is 12 amino acids long. Here the CDR3 DNA reads TGTGCCAGCAGCTTTGGAGACACTGAAGCTTTCTTT. Translating it yields CASSFGDTEAFF.

The V and J genes are TRBV11-2 and TRBJ2-5, with 7 positions matching TRBD1. The CDR3 runs to 16 residues. Germline V gene data show CDR1 as SGHAT and CDR2 as FQNNGV. J gave up 2 bases and V 8 bases, and 14 bases lay outside the gene matches. CDR3 nucleotides: TGTGCCAGCGGCCGGACGGGACAGACCTATCAAGAGACCCAGTACTTC. Protein product: CASGRTGQTYQETQYF.

This clonotype was picked up many times. The V gene is TRBV12-3 or TRBV12-4, the J gene TRBJ2-3, with D tentatively TRBD2 (5 bases). The CDR3 runs to 16 residues. V was trimmed by 6 bases and J by 1 base, leaving 17 bases between them. CDR3 in DNA: TGTGCCAGCAGCCTAAGGTATGGTAGCGGCACAGATACGCAGTATTTT. As protein: CASSLRYGSGTDTQYF.